Below, one T cell receptor (beta chain) is given with its context. Other nucleotide sequences in the sample specify the same CDR3. The data were taken from a study of blood T cell repertoires in COVID-19. Study as a whole: Italy, Spain and the United States were the sources of the convalescent and acute COVID-19 samples. T cells, B-cell-depleted T cells, or PBMCs supplied cDNA or gDNA.

Trimming stripped 1 base from V and 3 bases from J, with 16 bases between. The germline V gene has CDR1 LGHDT and CDR2 YNNKEL (reference sequence). The CDR3 covers 17 residues. As processed by the authors: For nucleated cells, counts were estimated from reference gene primer amplification. Here immunoSEQ multiplex PCR was the method, and the copy in TCRdb shows in-frame clones only, minus some. Clone size and the V and J calls come from that table; the DNA yielded D and trimming. The repertoire holds about 200,000 clones, with over 80% as singletons. The chain joins TRBV3-1 (or the pseudogene TRBV3-2) to TRBJ1-5, with D perhaps TRBD1 (5 bases). This receptor was taken from a man aged 40-55 years with acute or convalescent COVID-19. Sequenced: peripheral blood. The CDR3 reads CASSQGGGPGNNQPQHF. The DNA for the CDR3 is TGTGCCAGCAGCCAAGGGGGGGGTCCCGGGAACAATCAGCCCCAGCATTTT.